The rows below give T cell receptor beta chains drawn from one sample of a study of chemoradiotherapy in HPV16-positive cancers. The protocol was immunoSEQ multiplex PCR, while the TCRdb copy is restricted to in-frame clones and leaves out a portion. The sample records about 16,000 clones, roughly two thirds being singletons. The starting material was tumor tissue, obtained from a patient who underwent chemoradiotherapy. These receptors originate from a human donor with HPV-associated anogenital cancer. Each CDR3 is given with its conserved first and last residue. D genes are given only for firm matches. A row's size may be missing; if present it is once, few, many or a size class.

CDR3	DNA	size	D	V	J
CASSLGHRDTGELFF	TGTGCCAGCAGCTTAGGTCACAGGGACACCGGGGAGCTGTTTTTT	-	-	TRBV11-2	TRBJ2-2
CASSRTLGNEQFF	TGTGCCAGCAGTAGAACACTAGGCAATGAGCAGTTCTTC	-	-	TRBV6-6	TRBJ2-1
CASSPGRHYEQYF	TGTGCCAGCAGCCCTGGACGCCACTACGAGCAGTACTTC	-	-	TRBV6-5	TRBJ2-7
CASSLARGLMNTEAFF	TGTGCCAGCAGCTTAGCTCGGGGCCTCATGAACACTGAAGCTTTCTTT	once	-	TRBV7-8	TRBJ1-1
CASSQGHQLPYNEQFF	TGTGCCAGCAGCCAGGGCCACCAGTTACCCTACAATGAGCAGTTCTTC	-	-	TRBV4-2	TRBJ2-1
CASSLGAGRAKNIQYF	TGCGCCAGCAGCTTGGGGGCAGGGAGGGCCAAAAACATTCAGTACTTC	-	-	TRBV5-1	TRBJ2-4
CASSPRVSQETQYF	TGTGCCAGCAGTCCAAGGGTCAGTCAAGAGACCCAGTACTTC	-	-	TRBV7-9	TRBJ2-5
CASSQDFSSGSGTGELFF	TGTGCCAGCAGCCAAGACTTCTCTAGCGGGAGTGGCACCGGGGAGCTGTTTTTT	once	TRBD2	TRBV4-2	TRBJ2-2
CASSPRGRGNYNEQFF	TGTGCCAGCAGCCCGCGGGGCAGGGGGAACTACAATGAGCAGTTCTTC	-	-	TRBV7-9	TRBJ2-1
CASSFLGTGELFF	TGTGCCAGCAGCTTTCTGGGGACCGGGGAGCTGTTTTTT	few	-	TRBV5-4	TRBJ2-2
CASSESHPGVGTEAFF	TGTGCCAGCAGTGAATCTCACCCAGGGGTTGGGACTGAAGCTTTCTTT	-	-	TRBV2	TRBJ1-1
CASSITPGQGGLEQYF	TGTGCCAGCAGCATTACACCGGGACAAGGAGGGCTCGAGCAGTACTTC	once	-	TRBV7-3	TRBJ2-7
CAISIQPGTEAFF	TGTGCCATCAGCATACAGCCGGGGACTGAAGCTTTCTTT	-	-	TRBV10-3	TRBJ1-1
CASSYSRSTDTQYF	TGTGCCAGCAGTTACTCGCGGAGCACAGATACGCAGTATTTT	-	-	TRBV6-5	TRBJ2-3
CASSDGPLESTEAFF	TGTGCCAGCAGTGACGGGCCCTTGGAATCCACTGAAGCTTTCTTT	-	-	TRBV6-4	TRBJ1-1
CASSVRGQGNYGYTF	TGTGCCAGCAGCGTTAGGGGACAGGGGAACTATGGCTACACCTTC	once	TRBD1	TRBV11-3	TRBJ1-2
CASSSTGFYTF	TGTGCCAGCAGCTCTACAGGGTTCTACACCTTC	-	-	TRBV5-3	TRBJ1-2
CASSLRDRNYEQYF	TGTGCCAGCAGCCTTAGGGACAGAAACTACGAGCAGTACTTC	-	TRBD1	TRBV5-6	TRBJ2-7
CASSLERYNEQFF	TGTGCCAGCAGCTTAGAACGGTACAATGAGCAGTTCTTC	-	-	TRBV13	TRBJ2-1
CASSPGTAGGGGFYEQYF	TGTGCCAGCAGTCCCGGGACAGCAGGGGGAGGGGGATTCTACGAGCAGTACTTC	once	-	TRBV5-4	TRBJ2-7
CASSLVTGTYEQYF	TGTGCCAGCAGCTTGGTAACAGGGACCTACGAGCAGTACTTC	once	-	TRBV5-4	TRBJ2-7
CASSPDLLAGSGKNIQYF	TGTGCCAGCAGTCCCGACCTCTTGGCAGGCAGTGGCAAAAACATTCAGTACTTC	-	-	TRBV28	TRBJ2-4
CASSQEVADTQYF	TGCGCCAGCAGCCAAGAGGTAGCAGATACGCAGTATTTT	-	-	TRBV4-1	TRBJ2-3
CASSSKRQGGEKLFF	TGTGCCAGCAGCTCAAAGAGACAGGGTGGTGAAAAACTGTTTTTT	-	TRBD1	TRBV5-4	TRBJ1-4